A single sample gave rise to the 30 T cell receptor beta chains below, sequenced in a study of blood T cell repertoires in COVID-19 (dated by TCRdb to the early 2020s). Library preparation used the immunoSEQ multiplex PCR assay. TCRdb took this table from immuneACCESS and kept in-frame rearrangements with V and J called. Such tables lack part of the clones; where checked against another copy, unresolved V genes explain under half of the gap, and the rest is unexplained. Counted in this sample were some 370,000 clones; around 86% of them appeared once. The leading ten clones occupy approximately 5.4% of the sample. Sequenced: PBMCs or T cells enriched from blood (not recorded which). The origin of the receptors is a woman aged 45 to 65 who had recovered from COVID-19.

The chain couples TRBV6-6 to TRBJ1-2; 10 bases agree with TRBD1. The CDR3 contains 13 residues. The junction had 5 bases not matched to a gene; V was cut back by 5 bases and J by 8 bases. Germline V gives CDR1 MNHNY, CDR2 SVGAGI (reference sequence). The CDR3 reads CASSTRTGGGYTF. For the CDR3, the DNA is TGTGCCAGCAGTACCCGGACAGGGGGGGGCTACACCTTC.

The V gene is TRBV2, the J gene TRBJ1-4; D uncertain. Trimming shortened V by 8 bases and J by 8 bases, and 12 bases separated the two germline ends. In germline, CDR1 is SNHLY, CDR2 FYNNEI. CDR3 length: 12 residues. In DNA, the CDR3 is TGTGCCAGCGGGCAGGAAAGCGAAAAACTGTTTTTT. Residues: CASGQESEKLFF.

The rearrangement joins TRBV29-1 to TRBJ1-2; perhaps TRBD1 as D (5 bases). Germline V gene sequence: CDR1 SQVTM, CDR2 ANQGSEA. V dropped 4 bases and J dropped 11 bases, with 20 bases sitting between them. This CDR3 comprises 13 residues. In DNA, the CDR3 is TGCAGCGTTGGGTCAAGAAATACAGGTGGTTACACCTTC. This sequence encodes CSVGSRNTGGYTF.

The chain employs TRBV3-1 (or the pseudogene TRBV3-2) and TRBJ1-2, with TRBD1 identical over 11 bases. V was pared by 4 bases and J by 3 bases, with 16 bases of the junction left unmatched. The CDR3 runs 19 residues. Germline values: CDR1 LGHDT, CDR2 YNNKEL (reference sequence). The CDR3 coding sequence is TGTGCCAGCAGCCCCTGTTTTTCGGACAGGGGGCATCGGGACTATGGCTACACCTTC. The encoded protein is CASSPCFSDRGHRDYGYTF.

The chain is built from TRBV5-5 and TRBJ2-3; 11 nucleotides align to TRBD2. There are 19 residues in the CDR3. Trimming at V came to 1 base and at J to 6 bases, leaving 16 bases not matched to a gene. In germline, CDR1 is SGHKS, CDR2 YYEKEE (reference sequence). This CDR3 is CASSLSGSGGASFWDTQYF. For the CDR3, the DNA is TGTGCCAGCAGCTTGTCCGGTAGCGGGGGGGCTAGCTTTTGGGATACGCAGTATTTT.

V gene TRBV5-1 combines with J gene TRBJ2-5; no reliable D call. Germline assignment: CDR1 SGHRS and CDR2 YFSETQ. This CDR3 is built from 12 residues. Between the trimmed V and J ends, which lost 5 bases and 1 base, there was a span of 6 bases. The CDR3 spells CASRVAQETQYF. CDR3 DNA sequence: TGCGCCAGCAGGGTAGCCCAAGAGACCCAGTACTTC.

The chain couples TRBV19 to TRBJ1-6, with TRBD1 as a possible D gene (5 bases). CDR3 length equals 20 residues. Germline lookup yields CDR1 LNHDA and CDR2 SQIVND (reference sequence). Trimming removed 4 bases at V and 0 bases at J, with 22 bases between. The CDR3 here is CASSTLAGPSSISYNSPLHF. CDR3 bases: TGTGCCAGTAGTACGCTGGCGGGACCCAGTAGTATCTCCTATAATTCACCCCTCCACTTT.

The chain recombines TRBV5-4 with TRBJ1-2; possibly TRBD1 for D (5 bases). The CDR3 is made up of 12 amino acids. Looked up from germline, CDR1 is SGHNT and CDR2 is YYREEE (reference sequence). Trimming cost V 6 bases and J 5 bases, with 11 bases left between them. CDR3: CASTNAGYGYTF. CDR3 sequence (DNA): TGTGCCAGCACCAATGCAGGGTATGGCTACACCTTC.

The chain employs TRBV2 and TRBJ2-7; the match to TRBD2 covers 8 bases. J gave up 2 bases and V 7 bases, and 4 bases lay outside the gene matches. CDR3 length: 13 amino acids. Germline V lookup: CDR1 SNHLY, CDR2 FYNNEI. The CDR3 DNA reads as TGTGCCAGCATGGCGGGAGGACCCTACGAGCAGTACTTC. Protein product: CASMAGGPYEQYF.

The CDR3 loop reads CASSPQSNYGYTF. The CDR3 DNA sequence: TGTGCCAGCAGCCCCCAATCTAACTATGGCTACACCTTC. The chain carries TRBV14 and TRBJ1-2; D not resolved. Trimming took 4 bases from V and 0 from J, leaving 6 bases between them. Germline-derived CDR1 and CDR2 are SGHDN and FVKESK. This CDR3 is built from 13 residues.

The chain combines TRBV19 with TRBJ1-1; a weak D match, TRBD1 (5 bases). The CDR3 runs 13 residues. The germline V gene has CDR1 LNHDA and CDR2 SQIVND (reference sequence). V was cut by 7 bases and J by 4 bases, with 13 bases left in between. This CDR3 is CASTGRVTTEAFF. The CDR3 DNA reads TGTGCCAGTACAGGGAGGGTAACCACTGAAGCTTTCTTT. Filled out from reference TRBV19 and TRBJ1-1, the complete variable domain reads DGGITQSPKYLFRKEGQNVTLSCEQNLNHDAMYWYRQDPGQGLRLIYYSQIVNDFQKGDIAEGYSVSREKKESFPLTVTSAQKNPTAFYLCASTGRVTTEAFFGQGTRLTVV.

The rearrangement links TRBV29-1 to TRBJ1-3, with D unresolved. The germline CDR1 and CDR2 sequences are SQVTM and ANQGSEA. V was pared by 6 bases and J by 0 bases, with 9 bases between. The CDR3 has 13 residues. The CDR3 protein is CSVQRNSGNTIYF. The CDR3 DNA sequence: TGCAGCGTCCAGCGTAACTCTGGAAACACCATATATTTT.

The rearrangement uses TRBV9 and TRBJ2-5, with 7 bases fitting TRBD2. The junction had 8 bases not matched to a gene; V was cut back by 3 bases and J by 3 bases. Germline V CDR1 and CDR2: SGDLS, YYNGEE. The CDR3 has 15 residues. The CDR3 DNA follows: TGTGCCAGCAGCGGAACGGGGGGACGGGAAGAGACCCAGTACTTC. Protein product: CASSGTGGREETQYF. The full variable domain, in which reference TRBV9 and TRBJ2-5 provide the parts outside the CDR3, is DSGVTQTPKHLITATGQRVTLRCSPRSGDLSVYWYQQSLDQGLQFLIQYYNGEERAKGNILERFSAQQFPDLHSELNLSSLELGDSALYFCASSGTGGREETQYFGPGTRLLVL.

The chain recombines TRBV27 with TRBJ2-3, with 9 bases matching TRBD2. The CDR3 is 15 amino acids. CDR1 and CDR2 from the germline V gene are MNHEY and SMNVEV (reference sequence). J lost 2 bases, V lost 6 bases, and 6 bases had no gene match. The chain's CDR3 is CASSPAGLATDTQYF. DNA for the CDR3: TGTGCCAGCAGCCCAGCGGGACTAGCCACAGATACGCAGTATTTT.

The V gene is TRBV11-3, the J gene TRBJ2-3; D possibly corresponds to TRBD1 (5 bases). The germline V gene encodes CDR1 SGHNT and CDR2 YENEEA. The CDR3 extends over 15 amino acids. Trimming shortened V by 2 bases and J by 1 base, and 10 bases separated the two germline ends. CDR3 region: CASSLRGGGTDTQYF. The CDR3 nucleotides read TGTGCCAGCAGCTTAAGGGGCGGAGGCACAGATACGCAGTATTTT.

The rearrangement links TRBV19 to TRBJ2-7; TRBD1 matches at 7 bases. The V segment lost 6 bases and the J segment 0 bases; nucleotides outside the gene matches: 8. The CDR3 has 15 residues. Germline V lookup: CDR1 LNHDA, CDR2 SQIVND (reference sequence). CDR3 sequence: CASRQTGVFSYEQYF. CDR3 nucleotide sequence: TGTGCCAGTAGACAAACAGGGGTTTTCTCCTACGAGCAGTACTTC.

V is TRBV7-6 and J is TRBJ1-1; no firm D call. V lost 5 bases and J 3 bases, leaving 10 bases between the germline ends. Germline CDR1 is SGHVS and CDR2 is FNYEAQ. This CDR3 comprises 13 residues. In DNA form, the CDR3 reads TGTGCCAGCAGCCAACAGATTGACACTGAAGCTTTCTTT. It translates to CASSQQIDTEAFF.

The chain carries TRBV7-9 and TRBJ1-1; D might be TRBD1 (6 bases). The CDR3 is made up of 14 amino acids. V was trimmed by 5 bases and J by 4 bases, leaving 14 bases between them. The germline CDR1 and CDR2 sequences are SEHNR and FQNEAQ (reference sequence). CDR3 loop: CASSERPRGTEAFF. In DNA form, the CDR3 reads TGTGCCAGCAGCGAACGCCCCAGGGGCACTGAAGCTTTCTTT.

The chain couples TRBV2 to TRBJ2-2; D is perhaps TRBD2 (6 bases). Trimming removed 4 bases from V and 1 base from J, with 10 bases in between. Germline CDR1 is SNHLY and CDR2 is FYNNEI. There are 15 residues in the CDR3. CDR3 amino acids: CASSVTAGNTGELFF. The CDR3 DNA follows: TGTGCCAGCAGTGTGACAGCGGGGAACACCGGGGAGCTGTTTTTT.

The chain couples TRBV11-2 to TRBJ1-6, with D unresolved. The CDR3 sequence is 12 residues long. CDR1 is SGHAT and CDR2 is FQNNGV in the germline V gene. Deletions cut 3 bases from V and 12 bases from J, with 9 bases between. CDR3 in DNA: TGTGCCAGCAGCTTCGCGGGAGAACCCCTCCACTTT. This sequence encodes CASSFAGEPLHF.

J is TRBJ1-5 and V is TRBV19; perhaps TRBD1 as D (5 bases). Looked up from germline, CDR1 is LNHDA and CDR2 is SQIVND (reference sequence). Trimming left V 3 bases short and J 0 bases short, with 15 bases between. This CDR3 region has 17 residues. The CDR3 DNA follows: TGTGCCAGTAGTATGGGGACTCCCATAAATAGCAATCAGCCCCAGCATTTT. It encodes CASSMGTPINSNQPQHF.

The chain has TRBV30 and TRBJ1-2; a weak D match, TRBD1 (6 bases). CDR3 length equals 13 residues. Trimming stripped 5 bases from V and 6 bases from J, with 16 bases between. Looked up from germline, CDR1 is GTSNPN and CDR2 is SVGIG (reference sequence). The CDR3 DNA reads as TGTGCCTGGGAAGTAGGACAGCTTAATGGCTACACCTTC. Residues: CAWEVGQLNGYTF.

The gene calls are TRBV19 and TRBJ1-3, with D uncertain. The CDR3 runs 13 residues. CDR1 is LNHDA, CDR2 SQIVND, per germline (reference sequence). The V gene lost 0 bases and the J gene lost 4 bases, with 4 bases spanning the gap. CDR3 in DNA: TGTGCCAGTAGTATAGAGGAGGGAAACACCATATATTTT. It yields the protein CASSIEEGNTIYF.

Only a few counts were recorded for this clone. The rearrangement links TRBV2 to TRBJ1-6; tentatively, D is TRBD1 (6 bases). Germline CDR1 SNHLY, CDR2 FYNNEI. V shed 6 bases and J shed 9 bases, with 15 bases lying between them. The CDR3 sequence is 14 residues long. The CDR3 region is CASREQGNGSPLHF. The DNA for the CDR3 is TGTGCCAGCAGGGAGCAGGGGAACGGTTCACCCCTCCACTTT. Together with reference TRBV2 and TRBJ1-6, the CDR3 gives the full variable domain: EPEVTQTPSHQVTQMGQEVILRCVPISNHLYFYWYRQILGQKVEFLVSFYNNEISEKSEIFDDQFSVERPDGSNFTLKIRSTKLEDSAMYFCASREQGNGSPLHFGNGTRLTVT.

The chain is built from TRBV7-9 and TRBJ1-2; D unresolved. The CDR3 runs 13 residues. Between the trimmed V and J ends, which lost 4 bases and 4 bases, there was a span of 10 bases. Germline V CDR1 and CDR2: SEHNR, FQNEAQ (reference sequence). The CDR3 coding sequence is TGTGCCAGCAGCTCCCAGCGGTCCTATGGCTACACCTTC. Protein: CASSSQRSYGYTF.

V gene TRBV9 combines with J gene TRBJ2-5; TRBD1 agrees at 7 bases. CDR1 SGDLS and CDR2 YYNGEE come from the germline V gene. Trimming cost V 3 bases and J 11 bases; bases outside gene matches: 7. The CDR3 covers 12 residues. CDR3 bases: TGTGCCAGCAGCGGAATAGGACAGGTTCAGTACTTC. It translates to CASSGIGQVQYF.

The chain carries TRBV18 and TRBJ1-4; TRBD1 matches 11 bases. Germline loops: CDR1 KGHSH, CDR2 LQKENI. Germline trimming cut 3 bases from V and 13 bases from J; bases unmatched to any gene: 10. There are 15 residues in the CDR3. The CDR3 DNA is TGTGCCAGCTCACCCGGGACAGGGGGGCTTATGGTACTGTTTTTT. This encodes CASSPGTGGLMVLFF.

V and J are TRBV2 and TRBJ2-3, with TRBD2 matching 8 bases. The CDR3 is made up of 18 amino acids. With 6 bases clipped from V and 3 bases from J, the junction kept 17 bases outside the gene matches. Germline lookup yields CDR1 SNHLY and CDR2 FYNNEI. The CDR3 DNA reads as TGTGCCAGCAGAAGGAACGCCCGAGCGGGGGTAGGAACAGATACGCAGTATTTT. Protein: CASRRNARAGVGTDTQYF. Combining the CDR3 with reference TRBV2 and TRBJ2-3 gives the whole variable domain EPEVTQTPSHQVTQMGQEVILRCVPISNHLYFYWYRQILGQKVEFLVSFYNNEISEKSEIFDDQFSVERPDGSNFTLKIRSTKLEDSAMYFCASRRNARAGVGTDTQYFGPGTRLTVL.

The rearrangement uses TRBV10-3 and TRBJ2-7; D call uncertain. CDR1 is ENHRY and CDR2 is SYGVKD in the germline V gene. With 4 bases removed from V and 1 base from J, the gap between germline ends came to 5 bases. The CDR3 has 12 amino acids. The CDR3 region is CAISASSYEQYF. CDR3 nucleotide sequence: TGTGCCATCAGTGCTAGTTCCTACGAGCAGTACTTC.

V is TRBV15 and J is TRBJ1-4; TRBD1 agrees at 7 bases. Germline loops: CDR1 LNHNV, CDR2 YYDKDF (reference sequence). CDR3 size: 16 residues. Trimming cost V 6 bases and J 0 bases; bases outside gene matches: 7. This CDR3 reads CATRTGTAATNEKLFF. The DNA of the CDR3 is TGTGCCACCAGAACCGGGACAGCCGCAACTAATGAAAAACTGTTTTTT.